These 9 T cell receptor beta chains were sequenced from one sample in a study of tumor and adjacent non-tumor tissue in lung cancer. This sample's RNA came from whole unsorted tissue. Three rounds of nested PCR, following a modified ARM-PCR protocol, produced the TCRbeta library. Each CDR3 protein gets one entry after TCRdb re-called the multiplex PCR reads with MiXCR. The repertoire includes about 120,000 distinct CDR3 sequences, over 70% of them detected once, and approximately 22% sits in the top ten. The sequencing sample was made of lung tumor tissue. These receptors all come from a man between 70 and 80 years old with non-small cell lung cancer.

This clonotype appeared a few times. A much larger clone differs by one base, so this may be a read error. The chain employs TRBV5-6 and TRBJ2-3; TRBD1 might be the D (5 bases). Germline CDR1 and CDR2: SGHDT and YYEEEE. This CDR3 comprises 15 residues. CDR3: CASSLIRVETDRQYF. Here the CDR3 DNA reads TGTGCCAGCAGCTTGATCAGGGTGGAAACAGATAGGCAGTATTTT.

As for this clonotype: The DNA is omitted, as the CDR3 cannot be located on it reliably, and the CDR3 follows TCRdb's listing. V is TRBV6-1 and J is TRBJ1-2; the table's D call, TRBD1, has no DNA check behind it. The germline CDR1 and CDR2 sequences are MNHNS and SASEGT. The CDR3 numbers 14 amino acids, ends counted. CDR3 amino acids: CANSFGQGNYDYTF.

In the case of this clonotype: A junction end diverges from the germline sequence, so it may reflect a read error. This chain links TRBV11-1 with TRBJ2-4; 8 bases are shared with TRBD2. Germline values: CDR1 SGHAT, CDR2 FQDESV (reference sequence). The CDR3 length is 17 residues. The CDR3 DNA reads TGCGCCAGCAGCTTAGGGTCCAGCGGGGGCCTCAAAAACATTCAGTACTTC. Its protein product is CASSLGSSGGLKNIQYF.

The count of this clonotype is one. A much larger clone lies a single base off, so this may be a read error. The V call is TRBV13, the J call TRBJ1-5; weak D call: TRBD1 (5 bases). CDR3 length: 14 residues. The germline gives CDR1 PRHDT, CDR2 FYEKMQ (reference sequence). V gave up 6 bases and J gave up 3 bases, with 12 bases separating them. The CDR3 loop is CASSCRANNQPQHF. DNA for the CDR3: TGTGCCAGCAGTTGCAGGGCCAACAATCAGCCCCAGCATTTT.

On this clonotype: A read error may account for a junction end that differs from germline. J is TRBJ1-1 and V is TRBV6-5; TRBD1 agrees at 9 bases. In germline, CDR1 is MNHEY, CDR2 SVGAGI. This CDR3 has 18 residues. CDR3 sequence reads: CDSSTTTGGRQGGTEAFF. In nucleotides, the CDR3 is TGTGACAGCAGTACAACAACAGGGGGCCGCCAAGGTGGCACTGAAGCCTTCTTT.

To note about this clonotype: No conserved phenylalanine or tryptophan ends this CDR3, so it is likely a read error. V is TRBV6-1 and J is TRBJ2-7; TRBD1 is a possible D gene (6 bases). CDR1 and CDR2 from the germline V gene are MNHNS and SASEGT. CDR3 length: 14 residues. CDR3: CAISEAQGTREQYL. The CDR3, as DNA: TGTGCAATCAGTGAAGCACAGGGAACAAGGGAGCAGTACCTC.

The chain carries TRBV29-1 and TRBJ1-1, with D perhaps matching TRBD1 (5 bases). This CDR3 contains 13 residues. Germline V gene sequence: CDR1 SQVTM, CDR2 ANQGSEA. The CDR3: CGADPGPRDEAFF. Written as DNA, the CDR3 is TGCGGTGCTGATCCGGGACCGAGAGATGAAGCTTTCTTT.

This clonotype was seen ten or more times. V usage is TRBV6-2 or TRBV6-3 and J usage is TRBJ1-1, with D possibly TRBD1 on 6 matching bases. CDR3 length: 14 residues. V was trimmed by 0 bases and J by 6 bases, leaving 11 bases between them. The germline gives CDR1 MNHEY, CDR2 SVGEGT. CDR3 coding DNA: TGTGCCAGCAGTTACTCGGGGGCAATCGCTGAAGCTTTCTTT. This translates into CASSYSGAIAEAFF.

This chain links TRBV5-1 with TRBJ2-5, with D perhaps matching TRBD1 (6 bases). V was shortened by 3 bases and J by 2 bases, with 17 bases between the two germline ends. The germline V gene encodes CDR1 SGHRS and CDR2 YFSETQ. There are 16 residues in the CDR3. CDR3: CASSWRSGQLQETQYF. The CDR3 coding sequence is TGCGCCAGCAGCTGGCGAAGTGGACAGCTACAAGAGACCCAGTACTTC.